Listed here is a single T cell receptor beta chain. This sample stems from a study of regulatory dendritic cells for organ transplantation. The table came from immunoSEQ multiplex PCR; TCRdb's copy has only in-frame clones and leaves some out. This sample has about 28,000 clones; 82% occur once, and the top ten carry approximately 0.44%. Looked up from germline, CDR1 is SNHLY and CDR2 is FYNNEI. The CDR3 sequence is 13 residues long. V lost 7 bases, J lost 9 bases, and 9 bases stayed unmatched. This TCR derives from a human donor in good health. V and J are TRBV2 and TRBJ2-1; 7 nucleotides line up with TRBD2. The sample taken for sequencing was naive CD8+ T cells from blood. The subset here: CD45RA+ naive T cells. As DNA, the CDR3 is TGTGCCAGCATGCGACTAGCCGGTGGTGAGCAGTTCTTC. It is translated as CASMRLAGGEQFF.